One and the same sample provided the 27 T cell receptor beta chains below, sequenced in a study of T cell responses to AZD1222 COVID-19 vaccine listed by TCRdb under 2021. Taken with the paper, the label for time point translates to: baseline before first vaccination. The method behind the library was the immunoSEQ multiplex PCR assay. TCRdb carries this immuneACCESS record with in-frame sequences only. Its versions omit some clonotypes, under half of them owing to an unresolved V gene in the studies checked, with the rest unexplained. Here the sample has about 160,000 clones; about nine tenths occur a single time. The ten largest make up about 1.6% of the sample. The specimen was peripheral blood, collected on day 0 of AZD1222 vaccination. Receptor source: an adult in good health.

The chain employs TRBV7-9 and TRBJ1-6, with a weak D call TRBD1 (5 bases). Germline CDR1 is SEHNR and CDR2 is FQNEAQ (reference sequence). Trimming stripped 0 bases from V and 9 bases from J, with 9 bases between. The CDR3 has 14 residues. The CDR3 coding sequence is TGTGCCAGCAGCTTAGCGGGGGAATTTTCACCCCTCCACTTT. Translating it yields CASSLAGEFSPLHF.

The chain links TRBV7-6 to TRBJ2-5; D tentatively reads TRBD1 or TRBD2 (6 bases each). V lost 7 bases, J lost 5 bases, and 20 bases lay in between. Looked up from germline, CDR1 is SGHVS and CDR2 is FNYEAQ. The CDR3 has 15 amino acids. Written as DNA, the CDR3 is TGTGCCAGCACCCTATCTCTGGGGGGCCGTGAGACCCAGTACTTC. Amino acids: CASTLSLGGRETQYF.

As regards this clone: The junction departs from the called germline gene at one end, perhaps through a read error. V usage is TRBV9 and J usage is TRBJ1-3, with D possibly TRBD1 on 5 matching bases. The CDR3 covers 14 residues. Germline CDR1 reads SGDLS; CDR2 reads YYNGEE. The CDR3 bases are TGTGCCAGCAGCGTACCGGGACCTGGAAACATCATATATTTT. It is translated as CASSVPGPGNIIYF.

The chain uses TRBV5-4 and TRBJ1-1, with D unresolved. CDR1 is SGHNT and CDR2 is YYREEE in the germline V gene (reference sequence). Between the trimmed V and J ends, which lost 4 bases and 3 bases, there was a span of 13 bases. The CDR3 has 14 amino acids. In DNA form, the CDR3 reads TGTGCCAGCAGCCCAACTGACACTTACACTGAAGCTTTCTTT. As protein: CASSPTDTYTEAFF.

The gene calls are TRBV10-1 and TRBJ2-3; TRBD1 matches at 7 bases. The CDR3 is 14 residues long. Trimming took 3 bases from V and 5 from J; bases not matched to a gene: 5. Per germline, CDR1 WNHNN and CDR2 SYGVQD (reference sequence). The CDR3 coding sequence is TGCGCCAGCAGTGAAGGGGGCCCCAAAGATACGCAGTATTTT. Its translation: CASSEGGPKDTQYF.

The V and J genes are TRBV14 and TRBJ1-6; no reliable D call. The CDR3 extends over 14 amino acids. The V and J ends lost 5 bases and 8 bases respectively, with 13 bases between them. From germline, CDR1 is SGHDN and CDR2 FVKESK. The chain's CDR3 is CASSAPGRDSPLHF. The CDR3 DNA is TGTGCCAGCAGCGCGCCGGGGAGAGATTCACCCCTCCACTTT.

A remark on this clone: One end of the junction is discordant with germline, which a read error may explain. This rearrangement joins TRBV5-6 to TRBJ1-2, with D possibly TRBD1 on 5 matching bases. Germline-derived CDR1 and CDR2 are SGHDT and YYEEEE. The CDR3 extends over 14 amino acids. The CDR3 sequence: CTSRSKQGYYGYTF. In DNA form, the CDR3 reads TGTACCAGCAGATCCAAGCAGGGTTACTATGGCTACACCTTC.

CDR3 DNA: TGTGCCAGCAGATCTACAGGGGGCTCTGAAGCTTTCTTT. Translation: CASRSTGGSEAFF. The chain recombines TRBV27 with TRBJ1-1; 9 bases fit TRBD1. Germline CDR1 MNHEY, CDR2 SMNVEV (reference sequence). There are 13 residues in the CDR3. The V gene end was trimmed by 6 bases and the J gene end by 6 bases; junction bases not matched to a gene: 5.

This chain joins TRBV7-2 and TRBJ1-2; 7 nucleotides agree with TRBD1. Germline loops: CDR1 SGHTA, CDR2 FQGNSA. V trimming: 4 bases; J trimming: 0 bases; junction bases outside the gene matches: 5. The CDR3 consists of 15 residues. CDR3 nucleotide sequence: TGTGCCAGCAGCTCACCCGACAGGGCTAACTATGGCTACACCTTC. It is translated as CASSSPDRANYGYTF.

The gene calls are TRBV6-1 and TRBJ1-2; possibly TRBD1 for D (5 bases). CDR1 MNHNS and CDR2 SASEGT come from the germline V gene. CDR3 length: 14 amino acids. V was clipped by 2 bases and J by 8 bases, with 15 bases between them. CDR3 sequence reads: CASSERDPRRGYTF. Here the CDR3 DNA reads TGTGCCAGCAGTGAAAGGGACCCCAGGAGGGGCTACACCTTC.

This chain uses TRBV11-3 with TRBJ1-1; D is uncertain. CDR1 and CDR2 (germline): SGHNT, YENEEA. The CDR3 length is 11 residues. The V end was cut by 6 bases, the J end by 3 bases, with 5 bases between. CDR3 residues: CASSPDTEAFF. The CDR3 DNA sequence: TGTGCCAGCAGTCCCGACACTGAAGCTTTCTTT.

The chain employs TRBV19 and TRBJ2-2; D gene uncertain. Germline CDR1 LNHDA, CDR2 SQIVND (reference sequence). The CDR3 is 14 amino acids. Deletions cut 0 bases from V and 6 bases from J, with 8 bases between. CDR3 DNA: TGTGCCAGTAGTATAGAAGGCGCGGCCGGGGAGCTGTTTTTT. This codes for CASSIEGAAGELFF.

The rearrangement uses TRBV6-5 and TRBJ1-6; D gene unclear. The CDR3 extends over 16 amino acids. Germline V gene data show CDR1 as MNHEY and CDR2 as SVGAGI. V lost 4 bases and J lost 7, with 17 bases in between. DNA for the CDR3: TGTGCCAGCAGTTTCTTTGGGCGCTCGATAAATTCACCCCTCCACTTT. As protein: CASSFFGRSINSPLHF.

CDR3 amino acids: CASSPQGQGIHYEQYF. The CDR3 DNA sequence: TGTGCCAGCAGCCCCCAGGGACAGGGGATCCACTACGAGCAGTACTTC. The V gene is TRBV7-8, the J gene TRBJ2-7; 10 bases map to TRBD1. The CDR3 runs 16 residues. Losses at the gene ends were 5 bases for V and 3 bases for J; bases not matched to a gene: 10. The germline CDR1 and CDR2 sequences are SGHVS and FQNEAQ.

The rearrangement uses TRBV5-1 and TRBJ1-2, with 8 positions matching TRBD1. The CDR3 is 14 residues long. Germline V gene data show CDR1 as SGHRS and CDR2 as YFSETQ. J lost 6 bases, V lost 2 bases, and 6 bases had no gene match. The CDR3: CASSFQGAGDGYTF. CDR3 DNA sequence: TGCGCCAGCAGCTTCCAGGGGGCCGGGGATGGCTACACCTTC. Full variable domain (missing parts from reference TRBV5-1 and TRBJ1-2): KAGVTQTPRYLIKTRGQQVTLSCSPISGHRSVSWYQQTPGQGLQFLFEYFSETQRNKGNFPGRFSGRQFSNSRSEMNVSTLELGDSALYLCASSFQGAGDGYTFGSGTRLTVV.

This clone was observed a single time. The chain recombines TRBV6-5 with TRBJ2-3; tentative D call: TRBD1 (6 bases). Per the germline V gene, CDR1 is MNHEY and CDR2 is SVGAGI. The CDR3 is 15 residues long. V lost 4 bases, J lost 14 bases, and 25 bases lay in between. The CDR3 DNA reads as TGTGCCAGCAGTTTAACTTACCTTCCAGGGGAAGGGCTGTATTTT. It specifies CASSLTYLPGEGLYF.

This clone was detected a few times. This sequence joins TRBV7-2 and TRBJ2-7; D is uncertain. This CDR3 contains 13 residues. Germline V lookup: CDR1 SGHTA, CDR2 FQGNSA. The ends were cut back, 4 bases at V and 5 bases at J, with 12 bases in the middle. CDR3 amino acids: CASSSSYEDEQYF. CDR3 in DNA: TGTGCCAGCAGCTCCTCTTACGAGGACGAGCAGTACTTC. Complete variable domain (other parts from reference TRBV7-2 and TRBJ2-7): GAGVSQSPSNKVTEKGKDVELRCDPISGHTALYWYRQSLGQGLEFLIYFQGNSAPDKSGLPSDRFSAERTGGSVSTLTIQRTQQEDSAVYLCASSSSYEDEQYFGPGTRLTVT.

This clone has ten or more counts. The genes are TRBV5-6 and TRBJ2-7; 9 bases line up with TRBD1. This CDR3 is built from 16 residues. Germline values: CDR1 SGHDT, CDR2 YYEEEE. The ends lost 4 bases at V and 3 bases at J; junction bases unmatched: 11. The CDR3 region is CASSAPGTGRSYEQYF. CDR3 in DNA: TGTGCCAGCAGCGCCCCCGGGACAGGGAGGAGCTACGAGCAGTACTTC.

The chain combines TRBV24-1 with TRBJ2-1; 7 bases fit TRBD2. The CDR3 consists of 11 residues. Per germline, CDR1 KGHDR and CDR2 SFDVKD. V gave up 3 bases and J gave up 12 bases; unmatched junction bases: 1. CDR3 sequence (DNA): TGTGCCACCAGTGATAGCGGGGTGCAGTTCTTC. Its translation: CATSDSGVQFF.

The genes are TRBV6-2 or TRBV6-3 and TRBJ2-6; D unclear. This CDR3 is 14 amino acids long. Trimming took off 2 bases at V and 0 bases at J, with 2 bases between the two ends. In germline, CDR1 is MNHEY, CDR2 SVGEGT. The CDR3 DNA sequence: TGTGCCAGCAGTTACAGCTCTGGGGCCAACGTCCTGACTTTC. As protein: CASSYSSGANVLTF.

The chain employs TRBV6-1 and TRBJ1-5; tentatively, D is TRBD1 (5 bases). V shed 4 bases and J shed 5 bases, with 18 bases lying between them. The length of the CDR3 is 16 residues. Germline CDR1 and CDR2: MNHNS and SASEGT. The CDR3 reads CASSAKTGTPDQPQHF. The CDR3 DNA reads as TGTGCCAGCAGTGCCAAAACCGGGACGCCCGATCAGCCCCAGCATTTT.

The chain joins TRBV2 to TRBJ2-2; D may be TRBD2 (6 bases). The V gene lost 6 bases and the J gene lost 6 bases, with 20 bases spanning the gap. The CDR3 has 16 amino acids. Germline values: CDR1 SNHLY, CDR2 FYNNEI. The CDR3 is CASSRLVDFVAGELFF. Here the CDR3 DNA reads TGTGCCAGCAGCAGACTAGTAGATTTCGTCGCCGGGGAGCTGTTTTTT.

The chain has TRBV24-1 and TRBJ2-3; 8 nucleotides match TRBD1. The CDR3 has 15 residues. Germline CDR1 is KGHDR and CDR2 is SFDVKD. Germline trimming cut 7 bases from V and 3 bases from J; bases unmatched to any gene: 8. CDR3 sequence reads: CATRAGQGETDTQYF. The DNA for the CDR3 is TGTGCCACCAGAGCTGGACAGGGTGAAACAGATACGCAGTATTTT.

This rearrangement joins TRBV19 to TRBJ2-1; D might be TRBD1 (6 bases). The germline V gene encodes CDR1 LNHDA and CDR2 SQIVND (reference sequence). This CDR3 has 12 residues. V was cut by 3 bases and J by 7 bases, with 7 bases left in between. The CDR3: CASSIRGNEQFF. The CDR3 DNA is TGTGCCAGTAGTATCAGGGGAAATGAGCAGTTCTTC.

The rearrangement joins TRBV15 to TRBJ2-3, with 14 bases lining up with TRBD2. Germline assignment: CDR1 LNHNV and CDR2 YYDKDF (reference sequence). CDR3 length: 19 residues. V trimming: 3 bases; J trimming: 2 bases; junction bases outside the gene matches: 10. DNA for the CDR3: TGTGCCACCAGCAGTTCTGGACTAGCGGGGGGCCTTTTCACAGATACGCAGTATTTT. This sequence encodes CATSSSGLAGGLFTDTQYF.

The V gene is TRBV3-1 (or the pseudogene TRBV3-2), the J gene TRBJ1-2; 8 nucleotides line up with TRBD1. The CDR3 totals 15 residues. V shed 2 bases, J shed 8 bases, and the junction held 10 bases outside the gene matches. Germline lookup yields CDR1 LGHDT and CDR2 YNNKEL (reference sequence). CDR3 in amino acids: CASSQISTGAVGYTF. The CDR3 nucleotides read TGTGCCAGCAGCCAAATATCGACAGGGGCGGTCGGCTACACCTTC.

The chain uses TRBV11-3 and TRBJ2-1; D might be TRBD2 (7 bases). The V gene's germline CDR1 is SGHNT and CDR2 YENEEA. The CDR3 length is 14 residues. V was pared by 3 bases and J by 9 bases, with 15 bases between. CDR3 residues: CASSLGGASIEQFF. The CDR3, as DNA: TGTGCCAGCAGCTTGGGGGGGGCCAGTATTGAGCAGTTCTTC. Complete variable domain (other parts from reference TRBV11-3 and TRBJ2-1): EAGVVQSPRYKIIEKKQPVAFWCNPISGHNTLYWYLQNLGQGPELLIRYENEEAVDDSQLPKDRFSAERLKGVDSTLKIQPAELGDSAVYLCASSLGGASIEQFFGPGTRLTVL.